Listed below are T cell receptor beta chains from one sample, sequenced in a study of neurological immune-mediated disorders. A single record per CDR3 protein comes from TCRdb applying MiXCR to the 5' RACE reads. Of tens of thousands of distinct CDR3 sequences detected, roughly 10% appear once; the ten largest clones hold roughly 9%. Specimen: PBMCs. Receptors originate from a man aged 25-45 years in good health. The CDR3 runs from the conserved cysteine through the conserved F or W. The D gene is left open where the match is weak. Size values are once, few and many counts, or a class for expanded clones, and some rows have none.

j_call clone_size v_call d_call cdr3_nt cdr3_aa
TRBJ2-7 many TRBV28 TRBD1 TGTGCCAGCAGTAACGACAGGGGGCCCCACGAGCAGTACTTC CASSNDRGPHEQYF
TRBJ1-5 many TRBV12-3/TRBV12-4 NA TGTGCCAGCAGTCCGGAGGGAAGCGTCCAGCCCCAGCATTTT CASSPEGSVQPQHF
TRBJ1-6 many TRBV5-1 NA TGCGCCAGCAGCTTTACGGGTGGAGAAAATTCACCCCTCCACTTT CASSFTGGENSPLHF
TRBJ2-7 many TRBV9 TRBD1 TGTGCCAGCAGCCTCCGGACAGGCATCAACGAGCAGTACTTC CASSLRTGINEQYF
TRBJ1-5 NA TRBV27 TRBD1 TGTGCCAGCAGTCTGCAGGGGGCGGGTGTGGCCCAGCATTTT CASSLQGAGVAQHF
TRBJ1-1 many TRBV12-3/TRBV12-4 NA TGTGCCAGCAGTTCCGGGGAGCGTGGAGCTTTCTTT CASSSGERGAFF
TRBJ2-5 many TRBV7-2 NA TGTGCCAGCAGCTTATGGGGAGGGGGTCAAGAGACCCAGTACTTC CASSLWGGGQETQYF
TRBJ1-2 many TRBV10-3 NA TGTGCCATCAGTGGAAGGGGACAATCGAACTATGGCTACACCTTC CAISGRGQSNYGYTF
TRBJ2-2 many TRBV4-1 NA TGCGCCAGCAGCCAGGCCTTCACGTCTCCGGAGCTGTTTTTT CASSQAFTSPELFF
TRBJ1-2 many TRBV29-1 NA TGCAGCGTTGATAGCAGGAACTATGGCTACACCTTC CSVDSRNYGYTF
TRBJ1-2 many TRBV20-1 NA TGCAGTGCTAGAGATCCCCGGGTGGAGGGCTACACCTTC CSARDPRVEGYTF
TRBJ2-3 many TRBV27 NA TGTGCCAGCAGTCAATGGACAGTTTCTAGCACAGATACGCAGTATTTT CASSQWTVSSTDTQYF
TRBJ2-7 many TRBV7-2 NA TGTGCCAGCACCGATGGACAGGGAGGCTGGAGCGGGGCATCCTACGAGCAGTACTTC CASTDGQGGWSGASYEQYF
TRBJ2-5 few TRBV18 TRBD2 TGTGCCAGCTCGCCTCAGGCTAGCGGGCAGGAGACCCAGTACTTC CASSPQASGQETQYF
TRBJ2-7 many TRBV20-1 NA TGCAGTGCTAGCATCGGATCGGCAAGCTCCTACGAGCAGTACTTC CSASIGSASSYEQYF
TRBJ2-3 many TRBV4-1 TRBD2 TGCGCCAGCAGCCAAGTTCCACCAGCGGGAGGCTCAGATACGCAGTATTTT CASSQVPPAGGSDTQYF
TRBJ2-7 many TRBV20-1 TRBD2 TGCAGTGCCACCGGGACTAGCCCGTCCTACGAGCAGTACTTC CSATGTSPSYEQYF
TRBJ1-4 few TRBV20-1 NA TGCAGTGCTAGGCCTCCTCACGGGACCGCTAGTGAAAAACTGTTTTTT CSARPPHGTASEKLFF
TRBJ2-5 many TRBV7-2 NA TGTGCCAGCAGCTTAGCGTTGCAACACTTC CASSLALQHF
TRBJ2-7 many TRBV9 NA TGTGCCAGCAGCCCGACCGGGTTTTACTCCTACGAGCAGTACTTC CASSPTGFYSYEQYF
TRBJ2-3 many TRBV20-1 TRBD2 TGCAGTGCTAGAGATCTTAGCGGGAGGACCAGCACAGATACGCAGTATTTT CSARDLSGRTSTDTQYF
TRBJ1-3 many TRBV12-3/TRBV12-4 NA TGTGCCAGCAGTCCTAAAGCCGGGATCTCTGGAAACACCATATATTTT CASSPKAGISGNTIYF
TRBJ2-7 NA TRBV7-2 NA TGTGCCAGCAGCTTCGTCCCACAGCCTCAGTACTTC CASSFVPQPQYF
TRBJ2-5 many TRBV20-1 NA TGCAGTGCTAGAGTTACGTCGTCCCCGGAAGAGACCCAGTACTTC CSARVTSSPEETQYF
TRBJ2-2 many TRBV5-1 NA TGCGCCAGCAGCCATCGGACAGACACCGGGGAGCTGTTTTTT CASSHRTDTGELFF
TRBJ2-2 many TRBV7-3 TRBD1 TGTGCCAGCAGCTTTGGACAGGGGGCGTCTGGCACCGGGGAGCTGTTTTTT CASSFGQGASGTGELFF
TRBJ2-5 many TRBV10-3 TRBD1 TGTGCCATCAGTGGGGAAAGGGACAGGTCTTCCCAAGAGACCCAGTACTTC CAISGERDRSSQETQYF
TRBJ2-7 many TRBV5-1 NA TGCGCCAGCAGCCCCGGACTCCTCAAAAGCCACGAGCAGTACTTC CASSPGLLKSHEQYF
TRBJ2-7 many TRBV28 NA TGTGCCAGCAACCCCCTGCCACTAGCAAACGAGCAGTACTTC CASNPLPLANEQYF
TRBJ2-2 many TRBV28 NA TGTGCCAGCAAGGATCTGGGAACGAACACCGGGGAGCTGTTTTTT CASKDLGTNTGELFF
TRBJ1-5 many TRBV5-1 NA TGCGCCAGCCGAATACGGGGGGAACGCAATCAGCCCCAGCATTTT CASRIRGERNQPQHF
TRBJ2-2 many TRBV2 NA TGTGCCAGCAGTCCCCTCTACGCGAACACCGGGGAGCTGTTTTTT CASSPLYANTGELFF
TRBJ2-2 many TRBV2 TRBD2 TGTGCCAGCACTACGGGGGGACGCACCGGGGAGCTGTTTTTT CASTTGGRTGELFF
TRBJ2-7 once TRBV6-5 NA TGTGCCGCCAGGACACCCCCCTACGAGCAGTACTTC CAARTPPYEQYF
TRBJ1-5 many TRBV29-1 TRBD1 TGCAGCGTTGATTCCGGGACAGGTCAGCCCCAGCATTTT CSVDSGTGQPQHF
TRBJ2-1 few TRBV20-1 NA TGCAGTGTTTCAGACGCCTACAATGAGCAGTTCTTC CSVSDAYNEQFF
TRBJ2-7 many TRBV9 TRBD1 TGTGCCAGCAGCGCGACAGGGACATCCTACGAGCAGTACTTC CASSATGTSYEQYF
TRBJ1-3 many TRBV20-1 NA TGCAGTGCTAAAGACGCAGGGACTGGAAACACCATATATTTT CSAKDAGTGNTIYF
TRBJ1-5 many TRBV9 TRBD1 TGTGCCAGCAGCGTAGCAGGGGGCGACGGTCAGCCCCAGCATTTT CASSVAGGDGQPQHF
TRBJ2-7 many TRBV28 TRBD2 TGTGCCAGCAGTTCCCCGGGAGGGCTGCTAACCTACGAGCAGTACTTC CASSSPGGLLTYEQYF
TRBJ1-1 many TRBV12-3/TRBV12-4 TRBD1 TGTGCCACGCTACAGGGGGTGCACACTGAAGCTTTCTTT CATLQGVHTEAFF
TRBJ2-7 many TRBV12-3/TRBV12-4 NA TGTGCCAGCAGTCAGGGACCGAACTCCTACGAGCAGTACTTC CASSQGPNSYEQYF
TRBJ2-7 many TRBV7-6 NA TGTGCCAGCAGCGAAAACTGGGGGTCCTCCTACGAGCAGTACTTC CASSENWGSSYEQYF
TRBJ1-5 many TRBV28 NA TGTGCCAGCAGTTTCAGCAATCAGCCCCAGCATTTT CASSFSNQPQHF
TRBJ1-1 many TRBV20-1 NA TGCAGTGCTAGAGATCCCGCAGGATCTCTCGCTGAAGCTTTCTTT CSARDPAGSLAEAFF
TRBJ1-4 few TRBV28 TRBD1 TGTGCCAGCAGTTTATATCGGGACAGCGCTAATGAAAAACTGTTTTTT CASSLYRDSANEKLFF
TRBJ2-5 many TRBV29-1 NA TGCAGCGTTGATGGACTTAAGGGAGAGACCCAGTACTTC CSVDGLKGETQYF
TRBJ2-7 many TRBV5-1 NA TGCGCCAGCAGCTTCCCGCCCCGCCCCGAGCAGTACTTC CASSFPPRPEQYF
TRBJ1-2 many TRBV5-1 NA TGCGCCAGCAGCTGGGGACAAGGCGGTTCTGGCTACACCTTC CASSWGQGGSGYTF
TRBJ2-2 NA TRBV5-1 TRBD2 TGCGCAAGCAGCTTGGAGGGGACTAGCTGGAGAGACACCGGGGAGCTGTTTTTT CASSLEGTSWRDTGELFF
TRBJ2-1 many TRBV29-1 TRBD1 TGCAGCGTTGAAGACGGGACAGGGGGTTCCGGCGGATGGGGCTTC CSVEDGTGGSGGWGF
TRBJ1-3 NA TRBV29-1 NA TGCAGCGTCCAGCCGCCCTGGGACACCATATATTTT CSVQPPWDTIYF
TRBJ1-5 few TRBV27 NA TGTGCCAGCAGTTTTATTGACGGAGGGCAGCCCCAGCATTTT CASSFIDGGQPQHF
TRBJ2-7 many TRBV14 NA TGTGCCAGCAGCCTAAATATCTACGAGCAGTACTTC CASSLNIYEQYF
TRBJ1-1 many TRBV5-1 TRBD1 TGCGCCAGCAGCTTGGAAGGACAGGGGAACACTGAAGCTTTCTTT CASSLEGQGNTEAFF
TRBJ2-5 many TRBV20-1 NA TGCAGTGCCAAGGACCCTAGGGCAGGCGACCAAGAGACCCAGTACTTC CSAKDPRAGDQETQYF
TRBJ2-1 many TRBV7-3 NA TGTGCCAGCAGCCCAATAACAGCCTCCGGGGGTGAGCAGTTCTTC CASSPITASGGEQFF
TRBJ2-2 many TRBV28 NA TGTGCCAGCAGTTTCATACGGGGCCCTTCGAACACCGGGGAGCTGTTTTTT CASSFIRGPSNTGELFF
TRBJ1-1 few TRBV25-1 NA TGTGCCAGCAGTGAATGGGGCGACACTGTCGTGAACACTGAAGCTTTCTTT CASSEWGDTVVNTEAFF